The rows below give T cell receptor beta chains drawn from one sample of a study of T cell responses to AZD1222 COVID-19 vaccine. Clones were read by immunoSEQ multiplex PCR, and TCRdb kept only the in-frame ones, dropping some. The sample includes about 110,000 clones, roughly 88% seen only once; the top ten take 8%. This specimen consisted of peripheral blood, obtained 28 days after the second AZD1222 dose. The receptors originated from an adult who received the AZD1222 COVID-19 vaccine. Both conserved end residues are part of each CDR3. The order of the fields is V gene, clone size, J gene, D gene, CDR3 length, CDR3 protein, CDR3 DNA. A D gene is named only where the DNA matches it firmly. Clone size is shown for a subset of rows, as once, few, many or a class of expanded clone.

>TRBV11-3|-|TRBJ1-1|-|13
CASSLGQGGEAFF
TGTGCCAGCAGCTTAGGCCAGGGCGGGGAAGCTTTCTTT
>TRBV6-2/TRBV6-3|-|TRBJ2-5|-|15
CASSLQGNPQETQYF
TGTGCCAGCAGTCTCCAGGGGAACCCACAAGAGACCCAGTACTTC
>TRBV29-1|-|TRBJ1-2|-|12
CSVEHSGGGYTF
TGCAGCGTTGAACACTCCGGGGGGGGCTACACCTTC
>TRBV4-1|-|TRBJ1-2|-|14
CASSPRVFYYGYTF
TGCGCCAGCAGCCCCAGGGTTTTCTACTATGGCTACACCTTC
>TRBV6-2/TRBV6-3|-|TRBJ1-2|-|15
CASSSPGEMNYGYTF
TGTGCCAGCAGCTCCCCGGGGGAGATGAACTATGGCTACACCTTC
>TRBV3-1/TRBV3-2|-|TRBJ2-5|-|18
CASSQDSIPNREPETQYF
TGTGCCAGCAGCCAAGATAGTATCCCCAACAGGGAGCCAGAGACCCAGTACTTC
>TRBV6-5|-|TRBJ1-3|TRBD1|15
CASSRQGSSGNTIYF
TGTGCCAGCAGTCGACAGGGGAGCTCTGGAAACACCATATATTTT
>TRBV7-9|few|TRBJ2-7|-|13
CASSARLSYEQYF
TGTGCCAGCAGCGCTAGGTTAAGCTACGAGCAGTACTTC
>TRBV9|-|TRBJ2-2|TRBD1|16
CASSVVRGRNTGELFF
TGTGCCAGCAGCGTAGTCAGGGGGCGAAACACCGGGGAGCTGTTTTTT
>TRBV24-1|-|TRBJ1-5|-|13
CATSEGSNQPQHF
TGTGCCACCAGTGAAGGGTCTAATCAGCCCCAGCATTTT
>TRBV29-1|-|TRBJ1-2|-|13
CSVASGHLYGYTF
TGCAGCGTTGCTTCGGGACACCTCTATGGCTACACCTTC
>TRBV18|-|TRBJ1-1|-|14
CASSPGNENTEAFF
TGTGCCAGCTCACCAGGGAACGAGAACACTGAAGCTTTCTTT
>TRBV7-3|few|TRBJ2-2|TRBD2|17
CASSSGTSGGTTGELFF
TGTGCCAGCAGCTCCGGGACTAGCGGGGGGACCACCGGGGAGCTGTTTTTT
>TRBV6-5|-|TRBJ2-7|-|15
CASSYLGLDRLEQYF
TGTGCCAGCAGTTACTTAGGTTTGGACAGACTCGAGCAGTACTTC
>TRBV5-5|-|TRBJ2-3|TRBD2|14
CASSLGGGSDTQYF
TGTGCCAGCAGCCTCGGGGGGGGCTCAGATACGCAGTATTTT
>TRBV14|-|TRBJ2-3|TRBD2|17
CASSQDPTSGGRDTQYF
TGTGCCAGCAGCCAAGATCCGACTAGCGGGGGGAGAGATACGCAGTATTTT